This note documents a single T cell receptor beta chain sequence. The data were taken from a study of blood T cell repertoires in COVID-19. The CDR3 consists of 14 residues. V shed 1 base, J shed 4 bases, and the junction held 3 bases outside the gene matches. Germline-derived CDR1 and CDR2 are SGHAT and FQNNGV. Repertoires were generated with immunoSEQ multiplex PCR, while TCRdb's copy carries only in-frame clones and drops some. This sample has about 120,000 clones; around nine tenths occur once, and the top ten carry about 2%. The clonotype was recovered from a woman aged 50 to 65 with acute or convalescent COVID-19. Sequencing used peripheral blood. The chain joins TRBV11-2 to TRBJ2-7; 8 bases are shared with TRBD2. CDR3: CASSLGLAGYEQYF. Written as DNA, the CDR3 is TGTGCCAGCAGCTTAGGTCTAGCGGGTTACGAGCAGTACTTC.